Described below is a single T cell receptor (beta chain) sequence and its context. Its antigen is as yet unknown. This sample was taken from a study of glioma-infiltrating T cells. Using RNA template, CDR3s of TCR alpha and beta were amplified with iRepertoire arm-PCR. For one-step reverse transcription and amplification, about 90-400 ng of tissue mRNA or PBMC total RNA was used. TCRdb ran MiXCR on the multiplex PCR reads and lists one entry per CDR3 protein. The data hold under 200,000 distinct CDR3 sequences, with roughly 32% observed a single time. Study observations and caveats: Non-neoplastic patients had below-expected tissue-blood divergence, while all gliomas exceeded expectation. Only very few CDR3 sequences appeared in both tissue and blood.

The sequence came from a human donor with low-grade glioma or glioblastoma, undergoing nonglioma brain surgery, or in good health (not recorded which). Sequencing was done on a sample of glioma tissue, nonneoplastic brain tissue, or PBMCs (not recorded which).

The CDR3 DNA reads TGTGCCAGCAGCCAACCACCTCAATGGGAGGTCTACAATGAGCAGTTCTTC. Protein product: CASSQPPQWEVYNEQFF. The gene calls are TRBV5-4 and TRBJ2-1, with D possibly being TRBD2 (6 bases). Trimming left V 4 bases short and J 3 bases short, with 20 bases between. There are 17 residues in the CDR3. Germline V gene data show CDR1 as SGHNT and CDR2 as YYREEE (reference sequence).